The 8 T cell receptor beta chains below all came from one sample that was sequenced in a study of spatial heterogeneity in lung cancer (dated by TCRdb to between 2018 and 2020). To prepare the library, 5' RACE was applied. Sequencing was carried out with a NextSeq 500. TCRdb took the public reads, trimmed them with fastp at Q25, ran MiXCR for clone calling and kept in-frame beta chains. Rows are unified per CDR3 protein, each entry keeping the most common DNA and genes. This sample has approximately 70,000 distinct CDR3 sequences in its table, and 8% to 9.5% of those were observed once. Under 2.5% of the sample is taken by the ten largest. In light of the paper, this sample's time point label describes: blood at routine non-recurrence follow-up after resection. Specimen: PBMCs, collected at follow-up. The receptor set was obtained from a female donor with early-stage non-small cell lung cancer.

This clonotype has more than one count but fewer than ten. One junction end does not reproduce the germline sequence, and a read error may be involved. This rearrangement joins TRBV5-6 to TRBJ2-7; 13 nucleotides agree with TRBD2. Germline-derived CDR1 and CDR2 are SGHDT and YYEEEE. This CDR3 contains 13 residues. The chain's CDR3 is CASSLDTSGRVVF. Written as DNA, the CDR3 is TGTGCCAGCAGCTTGGACACTAGCGGGAGGGTAGTTTTC.

With respect to this clonotype: This may be a read error, as it is one base from a much larger clone. This sequence joins TRBV7-3 and TRBJ2-1, with unresolved D. The CDR3 extends over 15 amino acids. V shed 2 bases and J shed 5 bases, with 13 bases lying between them. The V gene's germline CDR1 is SGHTA and CDR2 FQGTGA. The DNA for the CDR3 is TGTGCCAGCAGCTTAGGGCAGGAGCACCACAATGAGCAGTTCTTC. Translating it yields CASSLGQEHHNEQFF.

This clonotype has ten or more counts. V is TRBV6-5 and J is TRBJ2-3; 8 nucleotides agree with TRBD2. Trimming removed 6 bases from V and 5 bases from J; junction bases left unmatched: 7. In germline, CDR1 is MNHEY, CDR2 SVGAGI. The CDR3 has 14 residues. The CDR3 loop reads CASSQRELGDTQYF. The CDR3, as DNA: TGTGCCAGCAGCCAGCGGGAGCTGGGAGATACGCAGTATTTT.

This clonotype came up many times. CDR3 region: CASSGTLTDTQYF. The CDR3 bases are TGTGCCAGCAGTGGAACCCTCACAGATACGCAGTATTTT. The chain joins TRBV27 to TRBJ2-3; D gene unclear. CDR1 and CDR2 (germline): MNHEY, SMNVEV (reference sequence). Deletions cut 5 bases from V and 2 bases from J, with 8 bases between. This CDR3 has 13 residues.

A few counts support this clonotype. This chain connects TRBV7-3 to TRBJ1-1; no reliable D call. This CDR3 region has 13 residues. CDR1 is SGHTA, CDR2 FQGTGA, per germline. V was pared by 0 bases and J by 10 bases, with 12 bases between. CDR3 DNA sequence: TGTGCCAGCAGCTTAACCTATTCCCAACGAGCTTTCTTT. Translation gives CASSLTYSQRAFF.

This clonotype showed up many times. The chain couples TRBV29-1 to TRBJ2-5; tentative D call: TRBD2 (6 bases). Trimming stripped 4 bases from V and 0 bases from J, with 12 bases between. The CDR3 length is 14 residues. The germline V gene encodes CDR1 SQVTM and CDR2 ANQGSEA. The chain's CDR3 is CSVAGGEYQETQYF. CDR3 nucleotides: TGCAGCGTTGCCGGAGGGGAGTACCAAGAGACCCAGTACTTC.

The chain carries TRBV5-3 and TRBJ1-3; no definite D call. TRBV5-3 qualifies as an ORF whose function is uncertain. CDR3 size: 14 residues. The germline V and J ends were trimmed by 7 bases and 4 bases, with 15 bases remaining between them. The CDR3 DNA is TGTGCCAGACCCAAGGAGACAAAGGGAAACACCATATATTTT. This codes for CARPKETKGNTIYF.

Many counts were recorded for this clonotype. The chain combines TRBV7-9 with TRBJ1-6; D not resolved. V gave up 4 bases and J gave up 9 bases, with 4 bases separating them. Germline CDR1 is SEHNR and CDR2 is FQNEAQ (reference sequence). The CDR3 sequence is 11 residues long. The CDR3, as DNA: TGTGCCAGCAGCTCGGGTTCACCCCTCCACTTT. Its protein is CASSSGSPLHF.